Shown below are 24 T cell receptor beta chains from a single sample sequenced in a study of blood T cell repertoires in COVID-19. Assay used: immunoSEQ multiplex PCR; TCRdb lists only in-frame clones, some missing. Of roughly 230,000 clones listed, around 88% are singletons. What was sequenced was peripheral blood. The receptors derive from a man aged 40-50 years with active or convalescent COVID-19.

CDR3 residues: CASRGTGGITNEKLFF. For the CDR3, the DNA is TGCGCCAGCAGGGGGACAGGGGGCATAACTAATGAAAAACTGTTTTTT. This chain uses TRBV5-1 with TRBJ1-4; 12 positions agree with TRBD1. Germline V lookup: CDR1 SGHRS, CDR2 YFSETQ. The V segment lost 5 bases and the J segment 1 base; nucleotides outside the gene matches: 3. The CDR3 has 16 residues.

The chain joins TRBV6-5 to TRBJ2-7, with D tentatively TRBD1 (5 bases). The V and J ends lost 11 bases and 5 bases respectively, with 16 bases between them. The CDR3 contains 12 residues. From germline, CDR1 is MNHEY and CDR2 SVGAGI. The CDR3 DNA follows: TGTGCCGCAGGGCAGGGTCTCAACGAGCAGTACTTC. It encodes CAAGQGLNEQYF.

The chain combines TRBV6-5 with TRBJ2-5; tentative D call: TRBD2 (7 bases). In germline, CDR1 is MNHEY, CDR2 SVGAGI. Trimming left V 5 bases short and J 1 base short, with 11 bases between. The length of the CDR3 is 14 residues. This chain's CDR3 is CASSRGGGQETQYF. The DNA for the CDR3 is TGTGCCAGCAGTCGAGGGGGGGGCCAAGAGACCCAGTACTTC.

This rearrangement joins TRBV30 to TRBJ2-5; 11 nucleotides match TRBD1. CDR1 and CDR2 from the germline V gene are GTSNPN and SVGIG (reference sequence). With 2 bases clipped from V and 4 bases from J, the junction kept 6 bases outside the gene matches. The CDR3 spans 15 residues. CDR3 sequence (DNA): TGTGCCTGGAGTCCCGGACAGGGGGCAAGAGAGACCCAGTACTTC. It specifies CAWSPGQGARETQYF.

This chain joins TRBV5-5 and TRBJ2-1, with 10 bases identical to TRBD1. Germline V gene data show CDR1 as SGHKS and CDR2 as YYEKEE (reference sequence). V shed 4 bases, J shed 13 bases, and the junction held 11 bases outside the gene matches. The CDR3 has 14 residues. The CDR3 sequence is CASSKLGQGYFQFF. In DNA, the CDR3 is TGTGCCAGCAGCAAATTGGGACAGGGGTATTTTCAGTTCTTC.

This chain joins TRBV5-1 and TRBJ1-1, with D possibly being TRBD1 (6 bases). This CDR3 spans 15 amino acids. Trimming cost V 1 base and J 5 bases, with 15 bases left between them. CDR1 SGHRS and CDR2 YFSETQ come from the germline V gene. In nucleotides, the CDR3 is TGCGCCAGCAGCTTGTTAGTGGGAGGGGGAACTGAAGCTTTCTTT. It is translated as CASSLLVGGGTEAFF.

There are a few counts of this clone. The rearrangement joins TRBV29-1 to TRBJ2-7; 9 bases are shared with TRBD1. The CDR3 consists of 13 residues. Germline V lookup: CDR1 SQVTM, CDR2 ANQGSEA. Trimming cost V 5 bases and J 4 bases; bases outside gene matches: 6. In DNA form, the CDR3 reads TGCAGCGTTATCGACAGGGGGGGGTACGAGCAGTACTTC. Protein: CSVIDRGGYEQYF.

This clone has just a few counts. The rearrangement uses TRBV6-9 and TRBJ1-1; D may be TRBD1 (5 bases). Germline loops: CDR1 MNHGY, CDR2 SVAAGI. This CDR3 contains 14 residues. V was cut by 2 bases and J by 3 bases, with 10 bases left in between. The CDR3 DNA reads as TGTGCCAGCAGTTATCAGGGAGGTGACACTGAAGCTTTCTTT. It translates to CASSYQGGDTEAFF.

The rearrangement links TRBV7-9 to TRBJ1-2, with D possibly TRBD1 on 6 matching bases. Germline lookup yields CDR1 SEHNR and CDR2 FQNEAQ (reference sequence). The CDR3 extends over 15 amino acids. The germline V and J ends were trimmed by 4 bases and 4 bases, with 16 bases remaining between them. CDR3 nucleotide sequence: TGTGCCAGCAGCTCGGGGACACTCAGAGTCTATGGCTACACCTTC. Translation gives CASSSGTLRVYGYTF.

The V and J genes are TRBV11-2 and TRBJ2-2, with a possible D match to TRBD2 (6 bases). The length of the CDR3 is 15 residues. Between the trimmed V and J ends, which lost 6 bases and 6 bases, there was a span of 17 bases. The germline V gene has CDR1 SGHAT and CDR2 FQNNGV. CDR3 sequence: CASRQTSYNPGELFF. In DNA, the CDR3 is TGTGCCAGCAGACAGACTAGTTATAACCCCGGGGAGCTGTTTTTT.

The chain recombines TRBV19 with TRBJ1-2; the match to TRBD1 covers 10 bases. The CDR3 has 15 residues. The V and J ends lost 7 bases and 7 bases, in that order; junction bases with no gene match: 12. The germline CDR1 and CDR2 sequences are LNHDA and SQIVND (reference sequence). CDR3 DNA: TGTGCCAGTATATCCCTCGACAGGGGGCCTATTGGCTACACCTTC. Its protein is CASISLDRGPIGYTF.

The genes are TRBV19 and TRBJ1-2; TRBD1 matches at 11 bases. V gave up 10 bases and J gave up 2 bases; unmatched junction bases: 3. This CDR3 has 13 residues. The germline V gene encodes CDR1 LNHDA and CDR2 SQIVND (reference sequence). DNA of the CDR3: TGTGCCACTTGGGACAGGGGGAACTATGGCTACACCTTC. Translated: CATWDRGNYGYTF.

CDR3 nucleotide sequence: TGCACCAGCAGCCATGACAGAGAAGCTAACTATGGCTACACCTTC. It translates to CTSSHDREANYGYTF. The rearrangement links TRBV1 to TRBJ1-2; TRBD1 is the table's D call, not checked against the DNA. TRBV1 is given as a pseudogene. The CDR3 runs to 15 residues.

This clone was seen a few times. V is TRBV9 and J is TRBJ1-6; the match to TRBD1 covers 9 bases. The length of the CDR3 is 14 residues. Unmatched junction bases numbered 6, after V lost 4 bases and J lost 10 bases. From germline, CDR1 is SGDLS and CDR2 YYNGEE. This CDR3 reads CASSLGQGRSPLHF. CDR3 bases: TGTGCCAGCAGCTTGGGACAGGGCCGGTCACCCCTCCACTTT.

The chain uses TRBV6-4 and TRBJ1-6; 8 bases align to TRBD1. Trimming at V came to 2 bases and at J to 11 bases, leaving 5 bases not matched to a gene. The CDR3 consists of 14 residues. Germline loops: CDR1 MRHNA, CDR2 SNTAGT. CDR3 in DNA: TGTGCCAGCAGTGACCAGGGGGCAGGAACACCCCTCCACTTT. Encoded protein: CASSDQGAGTPLHF.

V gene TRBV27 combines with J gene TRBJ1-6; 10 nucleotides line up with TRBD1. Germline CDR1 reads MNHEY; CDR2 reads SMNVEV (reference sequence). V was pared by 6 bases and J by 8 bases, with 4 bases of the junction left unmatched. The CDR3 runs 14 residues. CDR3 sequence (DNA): TGTGCCAGCAGAGCCGGGACAGGGGATTCACCCCTCCACTTT. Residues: CASRAGTGDSPLHF.

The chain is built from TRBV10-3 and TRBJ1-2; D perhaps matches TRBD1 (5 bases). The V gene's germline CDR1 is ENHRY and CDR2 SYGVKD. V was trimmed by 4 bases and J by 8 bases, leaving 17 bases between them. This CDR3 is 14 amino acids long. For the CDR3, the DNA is TGTGCCATCAGTGGGGGACTTAGAACCGGCGGCTACACCTTC. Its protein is CAISGGLRTGGYTF.

The CDR3 reads CASSLLSGYNEQFF. The DNA of the CDR3 is TGTGCCAGCAGCCTCCTTTCGGGCTACAATGAGCAGTTCTTC. V usage is TRBV11-3 and J usage is TRBJ2-1; D is undetermined. CDR1 SGHNT and CDR2 YENEEA come from the germline V gene. V was pared by 5 bases and J by 3 bases, with 11 bases between. There are 14 residues in the CDR3.

CDR3 nucleotides: TGTGCCAGCAGCTCACAGGGGGCCCGCGGCTATGGCTACACCTTC. Translated, it gives CASSSQGARGYGYTF. The chain employs TRBV21-1 and TRBJ1-2; the table assigns TRBD1, which was not confirmed against the DNA. TRBV21-1 is a listed pseudogene. This CDR3 is built from 15 residues.

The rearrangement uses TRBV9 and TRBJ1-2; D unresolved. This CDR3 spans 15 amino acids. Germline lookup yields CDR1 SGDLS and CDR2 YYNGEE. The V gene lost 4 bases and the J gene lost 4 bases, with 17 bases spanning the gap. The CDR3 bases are TGTGCCAGCAGCTCCCGCACGGGGAGACCCTATGGCTACACCTTC. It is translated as CASSSRTGRPYGYTF. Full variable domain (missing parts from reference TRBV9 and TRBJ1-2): DSGVTQTPKHLITATGQRVTLRCSPRSGDLSVYWYQQSLDQGLQFLIQYYNGEERAKGNILERFSAQQFPDLHSELNLSSLELGDSALYFCASSSRTGRPYGYTFGSGTRLTVV.

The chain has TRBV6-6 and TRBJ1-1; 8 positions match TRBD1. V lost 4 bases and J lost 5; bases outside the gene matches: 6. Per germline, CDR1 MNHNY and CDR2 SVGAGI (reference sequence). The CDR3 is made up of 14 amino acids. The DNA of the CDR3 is TGTGCCAGCAGTTCGTCGGACAGGGTAACTGAAGCTTTCTTT. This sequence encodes CASSSSDRVTEAFF.

The CDR3 loop is CASSPTSTSGRDTQYF. DNA of the CDR3: TGTGCCAGCTCACCAACTAGTACTAGCGGGAGAGATACGCAGTATTTT. The V and J genes are TRBV18 and TRBJ2-3, with 11 bases matching TRBD2. In germline, CDR1 is KGHSH, CDR2 LQKENI. CDR3 length: 16 amino acids. Trimming cost V 2 bases and J 5 bases; bases outside gene matches: 6.

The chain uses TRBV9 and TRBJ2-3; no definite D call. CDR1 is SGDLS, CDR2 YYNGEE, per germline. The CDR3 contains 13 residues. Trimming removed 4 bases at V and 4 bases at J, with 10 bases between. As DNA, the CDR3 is TGTGCCAGCAGCTTAGACCGGGCAGATACGCAGTATTTT. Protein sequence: CASSLDRADTQYF.

This CDR3 is CASRVTTRRGETQYF. CDR3 bases: TGTGCCTCACGGGTGACTACACGAAGAGGAGAGACCCAGTACTTC. The chain has TRBV19 and TRBJ2-5; a weak D match, TRBD2 (5 bases). Germline V gene lookup returns CDR1 LNHDA and CDR2 SQIVND (reference sequence). V lost 11 bases and J 4 bases, leaving 23 bases between the germline ends. This CDR3 spans 15 amino acids.